The clone carrying this TCR beta chain was counted many times. The antigen is unknown. Methods described previously, with TCR primers listed, were used for bulk TCR libraries. In TCRdb, the PCR reads were re-called with MiXCR into one record per CDR3 protein. Of 600,000 to 650,000 distinct CDR3 sequences in the sample, approximately 20% were seen once. CDR1 is DFQATT, CDR2 SNEGSKA, per germline (reference sequence). Trimming pared 7 bases from V and 8 bases from J, leaving 9 bases between. The CDR3 sequence is 10 residues long. This entry comes from a study of molecular identifiers for immune sequencing clone quantification. Study-wide findings and caveats: Clones above 20 RNA copies held over 97% of effector molecules, under 1% in naive cells. Single-cell amounts of spiked Jurkat TCR RNA were reportedly detectable among about a million naive cells.

The sequenced sample consisted of naive CD8+ T cells from blood, with Jurkat cell RNA spiked in. Subset in this sample: FACS-sorted CD8+CD4-CCR7+CD45RA+ naive T cells. This sequence was found in a human donor in good health. Some libraries in this study had Jurkat cell RNA spiked in. V is TRBV20-1 and J is TRBJ2-1; no reliable D call. The CDR3 region is CSVTVYEQFF. Written as DNA, the CDR3 is TGCAGTGTCACGGTCTATGAGCAGTTCTTC.